The clone carrying this T cell receptor (beta chain) has a count of ten or more. Its antigen is currently unknown. All patients were untreated before thyroid surgery. The record originates from a study of metastatic and nonmetastatic thyroid tumors. Overall study context: Where malignant and benign thyroid patients were concerned, repertoires were compared across blood and tumor or nodule tissue.

Study results and caveats: Benign nodules were reported to have significantly lower TCR beta diversity than malignant thyroid tumors, in blood and tumor.

As processed by the authors: It was from CDR3 differences across clinicopathological groups that a distant-metastasis classifier for papillary thyroid cancer was built. TCRdb ran MiXCR on the PCR reads. These V and J calls originate from TCRdb's pipeline instead of the authors' own analysis. The sample has some 26,000 clones; around 26% are singletons. With 0 bases removed from V and 2 bases from J, the gap between germline ends came to 7 bases. The CDR3 consists of 14 residues. Germline CDR1 and CDR2: KGHSH and LQKENI. V usage is TRBV18 and J usage is TRBJ2-5; unclear D gene. The receptor was isolated from a male donor with papillary thyroid cancer or a benign thyroid nodule (not recorded which). Some clones in this sample may be carry-over from other donors' samples. Sequencing was carried out using blood. CDR3 nucleotides: TGTGCCAGCTCACCACCGTTACAGCAAGAGACCCAGTACTTC. Its translation is CASSPPLQQETQYF. Full variable domain (outside the CDR3, taken from reference TRBV18 and TRBJ2-5): NAGVMQNPRHLVRRRGQEARLRCSPMKGHSHVYWYRQLPEEGLKFMVYLQKENIIDESGMPKERFSAEFPKEGPSILRIQQVVRGDSAAYFCASSPPLQQETQYFGPGTRLLVL.